The present T cell receptor (beta chain) was sequenced within a study of blood T cell repertoires in COVID-19. Study as a whole: The United States, Italy and Spain provided the acute and convalescent COVID-19 samples.

Per the original data handling: Reference gene primer amplification in the assay estimated nucleated cell counts. Profiled with immunoSEQ multiplex PCR; TCRdb holds only in-frame clones, not every one. The D gene and trimming were derived from the DNA, and the V and J assignments and clone size from that table. The sample shows 400,000 to 450,000 clones, about 90% of them seen only once. In its sample, this clone was seen once. The TCR comes from a man aged 18 to 29 with COVID-19, enrolled during active disease. Sequenced material: peripheral blood.

CDR3 amino acids: CASSRTGANPQHF. The CDR3 DNA reads as TGTGCCAGCAGTCGGACAGGGGCGAATCCCCAGCATTTT. The V call is TRBV6-5, the J call TRBJ1-5; 9 nucleotides line up with TRBD1. The CDR3 spans 13 residues. The V gene end was trimmed by 5 bases and the J gene end by 10 bases; junction bases not matched to a gene: 6. The V gene's germline CDR1 is MNHEY and CDR2 SVGAGI.